The 3 T cell receptor beta chains in this list originate from one sample, sequenced in a study of CD8+ T cells in alopecia areata. RNA extraction and reverse transcription yielded cDNA as sequencing template. Profiling relied on immunoSEQ multiplex PCR, and the TCRdb table lists in-frame clones only, not all of them. Of roughly 150,000 clones in the sample, about 50% were seen once. The starting material was CD8+ T cells sorted from blood, obtained at week 0. The origin of the receptors is a human donor with alopecia areata.

The CDR3 region has the DNA TGTGCCAGTAGTATGGAAGGTGCGATCACCTACGAGCAGTACTTC. Amino acid sequence: CASSMEGAITYEQYF. The chain has TRBV19 and TRBJ2-7; no clear D. This CDR3 is built from 15 residues. Trimming cost V 3 bases and J 2 bases, with 14 bases left between them. Germline V gene sequence: CDR1 LNHDA, CDR2 SQIVND (reference sequence).

The J gene is TRBJ2-5, the V gene TRBV25-1; D uncertain. The J call is in doubt because the DNA end fits TRBJ2-7 better. Germline values: CDR1 MGHDK, CDR2 SYGVNS. The CDR3 totals 12 residues. This CDR3 reads CASSEGFYEQYF. CDR3 DNA: TGTGCCAGCAGTGAAGGATTCTACGAGCAGTACTTC.

This clone was found a few times. The chain is built from TRBV6-6 and TRBJ2-3, with 8 bases identical to TRBD2. The V gene's germline CDR1 is MNHNY and CDR2 SVGAGI (reference sequence). The CDR3 is 13 amino acids. Trimming cost V 8 bases and J 4 bases; bases outside gene matches: 5. CDR3 bases: TGTGCCAGCGGCGCGGGGGGACCAGATACGCAGTATTTT. This codes for CASGAGGPDTQYF.